This T cell receptor (beta chain) was sequenced in a study of shared clonotypes between healthy human individuals. Study information: Per-donor plates numbered three CD4 naive, three CD4 memory, two CD8 naive and one CD8 memory.

Produced via immunoSEQ multiplex PCR; TCRdb's table is partial and in-frame only. The table lists approximately 1.9 million clones, over 85% of them singletons. The CDR3 sequence is 14 residues long. Germline V lookup: CDR1 MDHEN, CDR2 SYDVKM. Trimming shortened V by 4 bases and J by 5 bases, and 15 bases separated the two germline ends. The study, taken as a whole, reports: Despite large depth, sorted-subset datasets appeared incompletely sequenced.

Regarding this clone: The antigen remains unidentified.

Naive CD8 cells comprised CD45RO-negative, CCR7-positively selected cells, excluding terminally differentiated effector memory CD45RA+ cells. The clonotype was recovered from a man younger than 35 in good health. Some clones in this sample may be carry-over from other donors' samples. Specimen: naive CD8+ T cells from PBMCs. This sequence joins TRBV28 and TRBJ2-7; TRBD1 might be the D (6 bases). The CDR3 here is CASSWTQGRDEQYF. In nucleotides, the CDR3 is TGTGCCAGCAGTTGGACACAGGGTCGTGACGAGCAGTACTTC.